The next 30 T cell receptor beta chains were all read from a single sample in a study of cytotoxic CD8 clonotypes in ibrutinib-treated CLL. Assay used: immunoSEQ multiplex PCR; TCRdb lists only in-frame clones, some missing. This table holds some 200,000 clones, about 75% found once. The specimen comprised PBMCs, sampled after 12 months of ibrutinib treatment. These receptors came from a human donor with chronic lymphocytic leukemia.

The rearrangement joins TRBV5-1 to TRBJ2-2; 7 nucleotides agree with TRBD2. The germline CDR1 and CDR2 sequences are SGHRS and YFSETQ. J lost 4 bases, V lost 4 bases, and 7 bases had no gene match. The CDR3 runs to 15 residues. The CDR3 DNA is TGCGCCAGCAGCAGAGTCCAGCGGGGCACCGGGGAGCTGTTTTTT. Translating gives CASSRVQRGTGELFF.

V and J are TRBV5-1 and TRBJ2-1; tentative D call: TRBD1 (7 bases). The CDR3 has 14 residues. Germline CDR1 and CDR2: SGHRS and YFSETQ. The V gene lost 7 bases and the J gene lost 5 bases, with 16 bases spanning the gap. The CDR3 is CASRGGTENNEQFF. CDR3 DNA sequence: TGCGCCAGCCGCGGCGGGACAGAGAACAATGAGCAGTTCTTC.

The gene calls are TRBV7-9 and TRBJ1-6; the match to TRBD1 covers 7 bases. This CDR3 region has 14 residues. The junction had 7 bases not matched to a gene; V was cut back by 5 bases and J by 9 bases. Germline V gene data show CDR1 as SEHNR and CDR2 as FQNEAQ (reference sequence). DNA of the CDR3: TGTGCCAGCAGCCCCAATACAGGGGTTTCACCCCTCCACTTT. This translates into CASSPNTGVSPLHF.

In its sample, this clone was seen once. The CDR3, as DNA: TGTGCCAGCACCCAGGGGGGTGGAGGAGAGCAGTACTTC. Translating it yields CASTQGGGGEQYF. The rearrangement joins TRBV27 to TRBJ2-7; possible D gene TRBD1, 7 bases. Germline lookup yields CDR1 MNHEY and CDR2 SMNVEV (reference sequence). V was shortened by 7 bases and J by 7 bases, with 17 bases between the two germline ends. This CDR3 contains 13 residues.

The chain employs TRBV25-1 and TRBJ1-4, with 8 bases fitting TRBD1. V dropped 5 bases and J dropped 8; count of bases not matched to a gene: 10. The CDR3 sequence is 15 residues long. Germline CDR1 is MGHDK and CDR2 is SYGVNS. The CDR3 DNA reads TGTGCCAGCAGTCCCCAACAGGGGGTGTACGAAAAACTGTTTTTT. Its protein is CASSPQQGVYEKLFF.

The chain uses TRBV4-3 and TRBJ1-1; TRBD1 matches 9 bases. V gave up 5 bases and J gave up 2 bases; unmatched junction bases: 3. In germline, CDR1 is LGHNA, CDR2 YSLEER. CDR3 length: 14 amino acids. As DNA, the CDR3 is TGCGCCAGCAGCACGACAGGGGGTAACACTGAAGCTTTCTTT. It yields the protein CASSTTGGNTEAFF.

This clone has a handful of counts. The chain uses TRBV5-1 and TRBJ1-1; 8 bases line up with TRBD1. The CDR3 is made up of 15 amino acids. The germline CDR1 and CDR2 sequences are SGHRS and YFSETQ. The J segment lost 0 bases and the V segment lost 4 bases, leaving 5 bases of the junction unmatched. CDR3 sequence: CASSTWTGMNTEAFF. The CDR3 DNA follows: TGCGCCAGCAGCACCTGGACAGGGATGAACACTGAAGCTTTCTTT.

The chain is built from TRBV18 and TRBJ1-1; D uncertain. Germline V gene lookup returns CDR1 KGHSH and CDR2 LQKENI. V was cut by 0 bases and J by 1 base, with 9 bases left in between. There are 15 residues in the CDR3. CDR3 in DNA: TGTGCCAGCTCACCACCCGGGGTCGGGAACACTGAAGCTTTCTTT. Its protein is CASSPPGVGNTEAFF.

J is TRBJ1-2 and V is TRBV4-2; 8 nucleotides match TRBD1. V lost 3 bases, J lost 6 bases, and 6 bases stayed unmatched. This CDR3 comprises 14 residues. Germline V lookup: CDR1 LGHNA, CDR2 YNFKEQ. CDR3 coding DNA: TGTGCCAGCAGCCACTCGGGACAGGTTAATGGCTACACCTTC. This encodes CASSHSGQVNGYTF.

This chain connects TRBV7-3 to TRBJ2-7, with 11 nucleotides matching TRBD2. V gave up 4 bases and J gave up 9 bases; unmatched junction bases: 5. The CDR3 runs to 13 residues. In germline, CDR1 is SGHTA, CDR2 FQGTGA. CDR3 in DNA: TGTGCCAGCAGCTCGACTAGCGGGATCGTGCAGTACTTC. Protein sequence: CASSSTSGIVQYF.

The gene calls are TRBV30 and TRBJ1-1; no definite D call. Trimming left V 4 bases short and J 1 base short, with 10 bases between. CDR1 and CDR2 from the germline V gene are GTSNPN and SVGIG (reference sequence). The CDR3 contains 13 residues. The chain's CDR3 is CAWTRTANTEAFF. DNA for the CDR3: TGTGCCTGGACTCGGACGGCGAACACTGAAGCTTTCTTT.

This chain connects TRBV4-3 to TRBJ1-5; D may be TRBD1 (5 bases). V gave up 4 bases and J gave up 0 bases, with 10 bases separating them. This CDR3 comprises 15 residues. Germline V CDR1 and CDR2: LGHNA, YSLEER. CDR3 amino acids: CASSPRAGSNQPQHF. CDR3 in DNA: TGCGCCAGCAGCCCCAGGGCCGGTAGCAATCAGCCCCAGCATTTT.

The V and J genes are TRBV30 and TRBJ1-1; D is uncertain. Germline CDR1 and CDR2: GTSNPN and SVGIG (reference sequence). The CDR3 is 15 residues long. The V gene lost 1 base and the J gene lost 1 base, with 13 bases spanning the gap. The chain's CDR3 is CAWSGYFLGNTEAFF. CDR3 bases: TGTGCCTGGAGTGGGTACTTTCTCGGGAACACTGAAGCTTTCTTT.

The chain joins TRBV15 to TRBJ2-3; 8 bases fit TRBD1. Trimming at V came to 3 bases and at J to 1 base, leaving 6 bases not matched to a gene. The CDR3 totals 16 residues. The germline gives CDR1 LNHNV, CDR2 YYDKDF (reference sequence). The CDR3 loop reads CATSSADRGGTDTQYF. The CDR3 DNA follows: TGTGCCACCAGCAGCGCCGACAGGGGAGGCACAGATACGCAGTATTTT.

The chain has TRBV28 and TRBJ2-6, with TRBD2 matching over 13 bases. CDR3 size: 16 residues. Germline CDR1 reads MDHEN; CDR2 reads SYDVKM. V was pared by 8 bases and J by 0 bases, with 1 base of the junction left unmatched. DNA for the CDR3: TGTGCCAGCCGGACTAGCGGGAGCTCTGGGGCCAACGTCCTGACTTTC. This sequence encodes CASRTSGSSGANVLTF. The entire variable domain, with the rest obtained from reference TRBV28 and TRBJ2-6, is as follows: DVKVTQSSRYLVKRTGEKVFLECVQDMDHENMFWYRQDPGLGLRLIYFSYDVKMKEKGDIPEGYSVSREKKERFSLILESASTNQTSMYLCASRTSGSSGANVLTFGAGSRLTVL.

This clone was detected a few times. The CDR3 DNA reads as TGTGCCAGCAGTTACTGGGAGAACACTGAAGCTTTCTTT. It is translated as CASSYWENTEAFF. The gene calls are TRBV6-5 and TRBJ1-1; no clear D. The CDR3 length is 13 residues. V was cut by 1 base and J by 1 base, with 4 bases left in between. Per germline, CDR1 MNHEY and CDR2 SVGAGI.

The chain carries TRBV29-1 and TRBJ1-2, with no clear D. Germline lookup yields CDR1 SQVTM and CDR2 ANQGSEA. The ends were cut back, 1 base at V and 3 bases at J, with 6 bases in the middle. The length of the CDR3 is 12 residues. The CDR3 loop is CSVEVWYYGYTF. CDR3 nucleotide sequence: TGCAGCGTTGAAGTATGGTACTATGGCTACACCTTC.

V usage is TRBV18 and J usage is TRBJ2-7, with D perhaps TRBD2 (6 bases). The CDR3 covers 14 residues. Germline lookup yields CDR1 KGHSH and CDR2 LQKENI. V was clipped by 5 bases and J by 0 bases, with 11 bases between them. The CDR3 region is CASSIRESSYEQYF. In nucleotides, the CDR3 is TGTGCCAGCTCAATACGGGAGAGCTCCTACGAGCAGTACTTC.

The chain has TRBV15 and TRBJ1-5; D is undetermined. This CDR3 spans 15 amino acids. The germline V and J ends were trimmed by 0 bases and 4 bases, with 10 bases remaining between them. The V gene's germline CDR1 is LNHNV and CDR2 YYDKDF (reference sequence). This CDR3 is CATSRDRWENQPQHF. CDR3 DNA sequence: TGTGCCACCAGCAGAGATCGATGGGAAAATCAGCCCCAGCATTTT.

The chain recombines TRBV7-2 with TRBJ1-6, with unresolved D. Between the trimmed V and J ends, which lost 5 bases and 9 bases, there was a span of 5 bases. The CDR3 is 11 residues long. The germline V gene has CDR1 SGHTA and CDR2 FQGNSA. CDR3 in amino acids: CASSRGSPLHF. For the CDR3, the DNA is TGTGCCAGCAGCCGGGGTTCACCCCTCCACTTT.

V and J are TRBV30 and TRBJ1-2; tentative D call: TRBD1 (6 bases). The CDR3 is made up of 11 amino acids. Germline loops: CDR1 GTSNPN, CDR2 SVGIG (reference sequence). Trimming removed 5 bases at V and 6 bases at J, with 10 bases between. CDR3 DNA: TGTGCCTGGGGACAGTTCCATGGCTACACCTTC. This codes for CAWGQFHGYTF.

This rearrangement joins TRBV4-2 to TRBJ2-1; 7 bases align to TRBD2. V was pared by 4 bases and J by 0 bases, with 9 bases of the junction left unmatched. The CDR3 is 17 residues long. Germline loops: CDR1 LGHNA, CDR2 YNFKEQ. CDR3 nucleotide sequence: TGTGCCAGCAGCCCCCTACAGCGGGGCAGCTCCTACAATGAGCAGTTCTTC. This sequence encodes CASSPLQRGSSYNEQFF.

The chain has TRBV5-4 and TRBJ1-2, with TRBD1 as a possible D gene (5 bases). Germline V gene lookup returns CDR1 SGHNT and CDR2 YYREEE (reference sequence). The germline V and J ends were trimmed by 3 bases and 5 bases, with 14 bases remaining between them. The CDR3 sequence is 14 residues long. The CDR3 region is CASSSQQGTYGYTF. The CDR3 bases are TGTGCCAGCAGCTCTCAACAAGGGACTTATGGCTACACCTTC.

This clone showed up many times. The rearrangement links TRBV11-2 to TRBJ1-2; D call uncertain. Germline CDR1 and CDR2: SGHAT and FQNNGV. The CDR3 has 13 amino acids. Trimming pared 3 bases from V and 2 bases from J, leaving 7 bases between. The CDR3 here is CASSFLGNYGYTF. In DNA, the CDR3 is TGTGCCAGCAGCTTCCTCGGGAACTATGGCTACACCTTC.

The rearrangement links TRBV30 to TRBJ2-7, with 7 bases identical to TRBD1. V lost 6 bases to trimming and J lost 9 bases; unmatched junction nucleotides: 14. Germline CDR1 reads GTSNPN; CDR2 reads SVGIG (reference sequence). The CDR3 is made up of 13 amino acids. CDR3 sequence: CACIGQANLVQYF. CDR3 DNA sequence: TGTGCCTGTATTGGACAGGCCAATCTCGTGCAGTACTTC.

This chain joins TRBV27 and TRBJ1-2; D is ambiguous. The CDR3 extends over 13 amino acids. V was clipped by 0 bases and J by 6 bases, with 8 bases between them. Looked up from germline, CDR1 is MNHEY and CDR2 is SMNVEV (reference sequence). In nucleotides, the CDR3 is TGTGCCAGCAGTTTATCTTGGGGTAATGGCTACACCTTC. It specifies CASSLSWGNGYTF.

V gene TRBV6-5 combines with J gene TRBJ1-2, with D maybe TRBD1 (5 bases). Trimming cost V 0 bases and J 8 bases, with 13 bases left between them. Germline lookup yields CDR1 MNHEY and CDR2 SVGAGI. The CDR3 has 14 residues. CDR3 nucleotides: TGTGCCAGCAGTTACTCGATGCTCCAGGGCGGCTACACCTTC. Its protein product is CASSYSMLQGGYTF.

The chain couples TRBV7-2 to TRBJ2-6, with 8 bases aligning to TRBD1. Germline trimming cut 7 bases from V and 2 bases from J; bases unmatched to any gene: 4. The CDR3 runs to 15 residues. Germline lookup yields CDR1 SGHTA and CDR2 FQGNSA. DNA for the CDR3: TGTGCCAGCACTGGACAGGGTGCTGGGGCCAACGTCCTGACTTTC. This codes for CASTGQGAGANVLTF.

The genes are TRBV21-1 and TRBJ2-7; TRBD1, the D gene given by the table, was not confirmed from the DNA. TRBV21-1 is assigned pseudogene status. The CDR3 extends over 12 amino acids. Written as DNA, the CDR3 is TGTGCCAGCAGCCCTGACAGTAACGAGCAGTACTTC. This codes for CASSPDSNEQYF.

The rearrangement uses TRBV6-6 and TRBJ1-4; D not resolved. Looked up from germline, CDR1 is MNHNY and CDR2 is SVGAGI (reference sequence). The CDR3 is made up of 12 amino acids. V was cut by 0 bases and J by 8 bases, with 4 bases left in between. This CDR3 is CASSYSGEKLFF. CDR3 DNA sequence: TGTGCCAGCAGTTACTCGGGAGAAAAACTGTTTTTT.